The 15 T cell receptor beta chains given below trace back to one sample, sequenced in a study of blood T cell repertoires in COVID-19. Measured with immunoSEQ multiplex PCR; TCRdb has only the in-frame clones, and not every one. The sample has over 100,000 clones, roughly three quarters seen once. The sequenced sample consisted of peripheral blood. The source of these receptors is a woman between 65 and 79 years old with acute or convalescent COVID-19.

The chain carries TRBV5-6 and TRBJ2-3, with TRBD1 as a possible D gene (8 bases). V lost 5 bases and J 4 bases, leaving 14 bases between the germline ends. Germline loops: CDR1 SGHDT, CDR2 YYEEEE. The CDR3 is made up of 14 amino acids. The CDR3: CASSRTGRADTQYF. The CDR3 DNA follows: TGTGCCAGCAGTCGGACAGGGAGGGCAGATACGCAGTATTTT.

This chain uses TRBV12-5 with TRBJ1-5; no reliable D call. With 8 bases removed from V and 5 bases from J, the gap between germline ends came to 13 bases. The CDR3 totals 13 residues. Germline loops: CDR1 LGHNT, CDR2 FRNRAP. CDR3 nucleotide sequence: TGTGCTAGTACGGGTGAGGGCCATCAGCCCCAGCATTTT. Amino acids: CASTGEGHQPQHF.

The V call is TRBV4-3, the J call TRBJ1-3; D might be TRBD1 (5 bases). Germline CDR1 is LGHNA and CDR2 is YSLEER. Deletions cut 0 bases from V and 7 bases from J, with 13 bases between. The CDR3 covers 15 residues. CDR3 in amino acids: CASSQEGAPGNTIYF. DNA for the CDR3: TGCGCCAGCAGCCAAGAAGGGGCACCGGGCAACACCATATATTTT.

The chain has TRBV2 and TRBJ1-2; the D is unclear. Germline loops: CDR1 SNHLY, CDR2 FYNNEI. V lost 4 bases and J lost 4, with 10 bases in between. The CDR3 spans 13 residues. In nucleotides, the CDR3 is TGTGCCAGCAGTGCCGGCGGTATCTATGGCTACACCTTC. As protein: CASSAGGIYGYTF.

The gene calls are TRBV20-1 and TRBJ1-2; D unresolved. Trimming removed 3 bases from V and 5 bases from J, with 4 bases in between. The CDR3 extends over 10 amino acids. Germline V gene data show CDR1 as DFQATT and CDR2 as SNEGSKA (reference sequence). The CDR3 sequence is CSARYYGYTF. In DNA form, the CDR3 reads TGCAGTGCTAGGTATTATGGCTACACCTTC.

This rearrangement joins TRBV18 to TRBJ2-1, with 11 bases that match TRBD2. Germline lookup yields CDR1 KGHSH and CDR2 LQKENI. V trimming: 3 bases; J trimming: 5 bases; junction bases outside the gene matches: 0. The CDR3 has 14 amino acids. The chain's CDR3 is CASSPGLADNEQFF. CDR3 nucleotides: TGTGCCAGCTCACCGGGACTAGCGGACAATGAGCAGTTCTTC.

The chain couples TRBV3-1 (or the pseudogene TRBV3-2) to TRBJ2-3, with 8 bases identical to TRBD2. Germline assignment: CDR1 LGHDT and CDR2 YNNKEL (reference sequence). Germline trimming cut 4 bases from V and 6 bases from J; bases unmatched to any gene: 9. CDR3 length: 15 amino acids. The CDR3 is CASSPLAGLPDTQYF. Written as DNA, the CDR3 is TGTGCCAGCAGCCCCCTAGCGGGTCTTCCCGATACGCAGTATTTT.

The gene calls are TRBV2 and TRBJ2-7; no firm D call. This CDR3 contains 12 residues. The germline CDR1 and CDR2 sequences are SNHLY and FYNNEI. Deletions cut 5 bases from V and 4 bases from J, with 9 bases between. DNA for the CDR3: TGTGCCAGCAGTAAAGTTGTATACGAGCAGTACTTC. Translating gives CASSKVVYEQYF.

This sequence joins TRBV23-1 and TRBJ2-5, with a tentative D call TRBD2 (6 bases). TRBV23-1 is placed among ORFs of uncertain function. Deletions cut 3 bases from V and 2 bases from J, with 13 bases between. The CDR3 consists of 15 residues. The DNA for the CDR3 is TGCGCCAGCAGTCAGAGCAGCCGGGAGCAAGAGACCCAGTACTTC. It yields the protein CASSQSSREQETQYF.

The chain joins TRBV19 to TRBJ1-5; D is perhaps TRBD1 (5 bases). Trimming took 6 bases from V and 7 from J, leaving 10 bases between them. Per germline, CDR1 LNHDA and CDR2 SQIVND (reference sequence). This CDR3 is 12 amino acids long. As DNA, the CDR3 is TGTGCCAGTAGGGACCCAGGGCAGCCCCAGCATTTT. Translating it yields CASRDPGQPQHF. Supplemented by reference TRBV19 and TRBJ1-5, the full variable domain reads DGGITQSPKYLFRKEGQNVTLSCEQNLNHDAMYWYRQDPGQGLRLIYYSQIVNDFQKGDIAEGYSVSREKKESFPLTVTSAQKNPTAFYLCASRDPGQPQHFGDGTRLSIL.

The chain has TRBV5-6 and TRBJ1-5, with TRBD1 matching 8 bases. V shed 4 bases and J 1 base; nucleotides not matched to a gene: 4. The germline V gene encodes CDR1 SGHDT and CDR2 YYEEEE. The CDR3 contains 15 residues. The CDR3 loop reads CASSVTGVSNQPQHF. CDR3 coding DNA: TGTGCCAGCAGCGTGACAGGGGTGAGCAATCAGCCCCAGCATTTT. The entire variable domain, with the rest obtained from reference TRBV5-6 and TRBJ1-5, is as follows: DAGVTQSPTHLIKTRGQQVTLRCSPKSGHDTVSWYQQALGQGPQFIFQYYEEEERQRGNFPDRFSGHQFPNYSSELNVNALLLGDSALYLCASSVTGVSNQPQHFGDGTRLSIL.

The chain combines TRBV27 with TRBJ2-5, with D maybe TRBD1 (5 bases). The ends were cut back, 0 bases at V and 1 base at J, with 9 bases in the middle. CDR3 length equals 15 residues. Germline values: CDR1 MNHEY, CDR2 SMNVEV (reference sequence). CDR3 coding DNA: TGTGCCAGCAGTTTATCGTCAGGGTTCCAAGAGACCCAGTACTTC. It yields the protein CASSLSSGFQETQYF.

The sample holds many counts of this clone. At the DNA level, this CDR3 is encoded by other sequences in the same sample as well. The J gene is TRBJ1-5, the V gene TRBV18; the D is unclear. The CDR3 runs to 13 residues. CDR1 is KGHSH, CDR2 LQKENI, per germline. V lost 2 bases, J lost 4 bases, and 6 bases lay in between. CDR3 region: CASSPSGNQPQHF. The CDR3 DNA reads as TGTGCCAGCTCACCATCGGGGAATCAGCCCCAGCATTTT.

This clone was found a few times. The gene calls are TRBV3-1 (or the pseudogene TRBV3-2) and TRBJ1-4, with TRBD1 matching over 8 bases. This CDR3 contains 15 residues. The V gene end was trimmed by 5 bases and the J gene end by 4 bases; junction bases not matched to a gene: 6. Per germline, CDR1 LGHDT and CDR2 YNNKEL (reference sequence). CDR3 nucleotide sequence: TGTGCCAGCAGCGTCTGGACAGGGAGTAATGAAAAACTGTTTTTT. Protein sequence: CASSVWTGSNEKLFF.

The chain couples TRBV27 to TRBJ1-1; 7 nucleotides line up with TRBD1. Germline V gene sequence: CDR1 MNHEY, CDR2 SMNVEV (reference sequence). With V trimmed by 3 bases and J by 8 bases, 6 bases remained unmatched. This CDR3 region has 13 residues. In DNA form, the CDR3 reads TGTGCCAGCAGTTTCCTAAGACAGGGAGAAGCTTTCTTT. The encoded protein is CASSFLRQGEAFF.